This T cell receptor (beta chain) is drawn from a study of CD8 T cells in ankylosing spondylitis (dated by TCRdb to about 2017). In terms of the full investigation: To find TCR variants linked to disease, the study profiled T cell receptor beta repertoires in ankylosing spondylitis patients and healthy donors. The whole study cohort included 108 healthy donors and 25 or so ankylosing spondylitis patients. Samples of peripheral blood were taken, and for ankylosing spondylitis patients, synovial fluid was collected as well.

CDR1 and CDR2 were assigned from the germline V gene as SGDLS and YYNGEE. Taken from cysteine to phenylalanine, the CDR3 has 16 residues. The retained sequence is limited to the CDR3, 48 bases, with the frame set at the first base. The germline ends are 12 bases apart after V is trimmed by 2 bases and J by 0 bases. Sequencing took place on an Illumina HiSeq 2500. Quantitative 5'-RACE with molecular barcodes was the method used to prepare the TCR beta libraries. From the authors' description of their analysis: A new computational method, built on a probabilistic model of VDJ rearrangement, was used to identify disease-linked TCR variants. The public sequencing data were trimmed at Q25 with fastp and processed into clonotypes with MiXCR by TCRdb, which kept only in-frame beta chains. Each entry merges the rows of one CDR3 protein and shows their most common DNA and genes. TCRdb, not the authors, supplied the V and J calls. The table for this sample lists under 15,000 distinct CDR3 sequences; over 2.5% of them were counted only once. Under 9% of the sample rests with the top ten.

The table lists this clonotype with many counts. The specificity of this receptor is unknown. No much larger clone is present one base from it, and per-base qualities are unavailable. What the work shows at the level of the full study, not this receptor alone: Blood from ankylosing spondylitis patients appeared to be characterized by a TCR beta motif made up of under ten highly homologous amino acid variants. A CD8+ phenotype was shown by the disease-linked clones, which were found at relatively low frequencies in peripheral blood. The disease-linked clones were reported to be significantly enriched in matched synovial fluid samples from ankylosing spondylitis patients. Some TCR beta motif variants had previously been reported in synovial fluid and blood of reactive arthritis patients, which suggested common disease-initiation mechanisms.

The chain uses TRBV9 and TRBJ1-3; a tentative D match to TRBD1 spans 6 bases. This clonotype originated in a male donor with ankylosing spondylitis or in good health (not recorded which). The specimen sequenced was blood, either unsorted or a sorted T cell fraction (not recorded which). The base sequence is TGTGCCAGCAGCGTGATGGGGGCACACTCTGGAAACACCATATATTTT. It translates as CASSVMGAHSGNTIYF.